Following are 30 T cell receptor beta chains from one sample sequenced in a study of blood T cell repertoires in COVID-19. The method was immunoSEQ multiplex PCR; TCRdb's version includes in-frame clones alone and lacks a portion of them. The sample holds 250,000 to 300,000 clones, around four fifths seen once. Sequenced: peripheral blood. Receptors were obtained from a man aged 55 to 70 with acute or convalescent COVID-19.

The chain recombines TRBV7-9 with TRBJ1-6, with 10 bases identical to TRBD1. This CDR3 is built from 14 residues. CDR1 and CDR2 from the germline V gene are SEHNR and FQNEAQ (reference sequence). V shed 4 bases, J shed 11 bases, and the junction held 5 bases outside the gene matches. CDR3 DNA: TGTGCCAGCAGCTCGGGACAGGGGATAACACCCCTCCACTTT. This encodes CASSSGQGITPLHF.

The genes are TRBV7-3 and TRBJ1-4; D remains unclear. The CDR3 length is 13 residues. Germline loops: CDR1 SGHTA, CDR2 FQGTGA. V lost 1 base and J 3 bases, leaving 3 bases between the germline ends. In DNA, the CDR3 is TGTGCCAGCAGCTTAAGGCCTAATGAAAAACTGTTTTTT. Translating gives CASSLRPNEKLFF.

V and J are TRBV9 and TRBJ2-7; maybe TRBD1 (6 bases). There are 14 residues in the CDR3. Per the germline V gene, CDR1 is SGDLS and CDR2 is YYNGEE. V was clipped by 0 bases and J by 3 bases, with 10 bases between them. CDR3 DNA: TGTGCCAGCAGCGTAGGGGACACGGACTACGAGCAGTACTTC. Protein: CASSVGDTDYEQYF.

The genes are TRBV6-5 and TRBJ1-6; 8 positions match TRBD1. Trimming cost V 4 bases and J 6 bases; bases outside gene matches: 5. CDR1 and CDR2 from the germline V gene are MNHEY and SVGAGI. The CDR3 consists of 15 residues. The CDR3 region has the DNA TGTGCCAGCAGTTCCACAGGGGGGGGTAATTCACCCCTCCACTTT. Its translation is CASSSTGGGNSPLHF.

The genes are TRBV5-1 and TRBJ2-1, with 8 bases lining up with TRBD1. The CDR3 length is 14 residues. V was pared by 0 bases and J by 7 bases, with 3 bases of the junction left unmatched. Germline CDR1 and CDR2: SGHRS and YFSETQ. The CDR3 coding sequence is TGCGCCAGCAGCTTGGACAGGGGGAAGAATGAGCAGTTCTTC. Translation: CASSLDRGKNEQFF. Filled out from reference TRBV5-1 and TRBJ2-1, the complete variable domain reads KAGVTQTPRYLIKTRGQQVTLSCSPISGHRSVSWYQQTPGQGLQFLFEYFSETQRNKGNFPGRFSGRQFSNSRSEMNVSTLELGDSALYLCASSLDRGKNEQFFGPGTRLTVL.

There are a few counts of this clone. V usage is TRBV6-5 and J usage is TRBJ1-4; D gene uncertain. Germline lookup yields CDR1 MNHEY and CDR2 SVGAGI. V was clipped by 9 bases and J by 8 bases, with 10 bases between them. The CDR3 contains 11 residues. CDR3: CASRGMEKLFF. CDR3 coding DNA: TGTGCCAGTCGGGGAATGGAAAAACTGTTTTTT.

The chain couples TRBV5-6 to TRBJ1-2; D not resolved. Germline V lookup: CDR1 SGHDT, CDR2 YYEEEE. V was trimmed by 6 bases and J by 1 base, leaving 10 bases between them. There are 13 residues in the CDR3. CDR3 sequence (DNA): TGTGCCAGCACCTGGAGCGGTAACTATGGCTACACCTTC. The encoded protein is CASTWSGNYGYTF.

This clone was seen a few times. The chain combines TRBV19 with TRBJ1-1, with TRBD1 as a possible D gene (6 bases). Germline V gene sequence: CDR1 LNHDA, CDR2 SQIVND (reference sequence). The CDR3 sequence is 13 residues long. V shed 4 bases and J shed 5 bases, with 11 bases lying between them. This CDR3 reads CASSRQVLTEAFF. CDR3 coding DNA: TGTGCCAGTAGTAGACAGGTCTTGACTGAAGCTTTCTTT.

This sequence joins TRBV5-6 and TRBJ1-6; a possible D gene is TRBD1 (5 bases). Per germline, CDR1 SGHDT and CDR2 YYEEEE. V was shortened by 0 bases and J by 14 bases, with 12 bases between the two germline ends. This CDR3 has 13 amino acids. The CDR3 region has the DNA TGTGCCAGCAGCTTGGGGCCCCAAGGGGCCCTCCACTTT. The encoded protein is CASSLGPQGALHF. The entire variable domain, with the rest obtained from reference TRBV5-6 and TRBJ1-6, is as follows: DAGVTQSPTHLIKTRGQQVTLRCSPKSGHDTVSWYQQALGQGPQFIFQYYEEEERQRGNFPDRFSGHQFPNYSSELNVNALLLGDSALYLCASSLGPQGALHFGNGTRLTVT.

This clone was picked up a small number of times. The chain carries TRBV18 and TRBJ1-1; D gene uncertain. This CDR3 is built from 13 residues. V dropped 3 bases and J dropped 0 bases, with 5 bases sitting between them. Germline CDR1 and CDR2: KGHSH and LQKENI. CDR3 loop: CASSPQMNTEAFF. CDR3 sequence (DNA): TGTGCCAGCTCACCCCAGATGAACACTGAAGCTTTCTTT. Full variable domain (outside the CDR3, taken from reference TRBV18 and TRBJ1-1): NAGVMQNPRHLVRRRGQEARLRCSPMKGHSHVYWYRQLPEEGLKFMVYLQKENIIDESGMPKERFSAEFPKEGPSILRIQQVVRGDSAAYFCASSPQMNTEAFFGQGTRLTVV.

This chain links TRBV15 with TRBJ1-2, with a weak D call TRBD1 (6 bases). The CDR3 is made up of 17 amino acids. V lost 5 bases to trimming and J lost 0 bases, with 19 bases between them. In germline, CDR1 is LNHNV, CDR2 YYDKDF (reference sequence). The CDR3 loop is CATSPPGGGSTNYGYTF. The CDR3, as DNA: TGTGCCACCAGCCCCCCGGGGGGGGGCTCAACTAACTATGGCTACACCTTC.

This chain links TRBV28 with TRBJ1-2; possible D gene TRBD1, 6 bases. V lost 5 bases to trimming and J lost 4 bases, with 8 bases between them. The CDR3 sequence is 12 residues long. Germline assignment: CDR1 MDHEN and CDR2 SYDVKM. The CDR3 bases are TGTGCCAGCAGTACAGGGCCCTATGGCTACACCTTC. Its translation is CASSTGPYGYTF.

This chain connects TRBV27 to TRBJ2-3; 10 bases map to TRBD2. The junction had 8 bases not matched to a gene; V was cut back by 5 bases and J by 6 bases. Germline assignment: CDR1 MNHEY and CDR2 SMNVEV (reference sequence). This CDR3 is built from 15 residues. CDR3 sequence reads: CASSLLQAGGDTQYF. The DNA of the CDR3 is TGTGCCAGCAGTCTCCTCCAAGCGGGGGGGGATACGCAGTATTTT.

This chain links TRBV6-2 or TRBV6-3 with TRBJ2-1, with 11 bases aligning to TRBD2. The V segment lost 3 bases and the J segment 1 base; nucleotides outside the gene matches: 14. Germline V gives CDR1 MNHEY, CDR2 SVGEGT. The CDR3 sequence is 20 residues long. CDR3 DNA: TGTGCCAGCAGTTATCCGGGACTAGCGGCCCCAGTGGGGTCCTACAATGAGCAGTTCTTC. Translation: CASSYPGLAAPVGSYNEQFF.

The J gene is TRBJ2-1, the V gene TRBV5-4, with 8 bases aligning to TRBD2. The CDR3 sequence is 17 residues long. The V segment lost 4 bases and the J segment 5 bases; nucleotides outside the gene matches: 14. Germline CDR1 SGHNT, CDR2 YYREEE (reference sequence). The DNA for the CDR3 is TGTGCCAGCAGCCCTACCGTTGGGGCGGGGGGTAACAATGAGCAGTTCTTC. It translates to CASSPTVGAGGNNEQFF.

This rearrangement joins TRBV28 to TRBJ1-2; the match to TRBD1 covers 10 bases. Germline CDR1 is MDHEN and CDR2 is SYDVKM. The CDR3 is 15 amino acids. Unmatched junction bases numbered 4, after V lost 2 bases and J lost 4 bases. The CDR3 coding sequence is TGTGCCAGCAGTTTAGGGGGACAGGGGATCTATGGCTACACCTTC. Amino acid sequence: CASSLGGQGIYGYTF.

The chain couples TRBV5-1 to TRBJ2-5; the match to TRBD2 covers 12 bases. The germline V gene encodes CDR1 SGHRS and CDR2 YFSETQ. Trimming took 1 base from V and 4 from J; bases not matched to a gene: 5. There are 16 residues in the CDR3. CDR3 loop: CASSLIPSGGAETQYF. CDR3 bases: TGCGCCAGCAGCTTGATACCTAGCGGGGGGGCAGAGACCCAGTACTTC.

CDR3 coding DNA: TGTGCCAGCAAGGGAGCGGGAGAGGTCCCAGATACGCAGTATTTT. Protein product: CASKGAGEVPDTQYF. The rearrangement uses TRBV28 and TRBJ2-3, with TRBD2 matching over 8 bases. Losses at the gene ends were 7 bases for V and 4 bases for J; bases not matched to a gene: 10. Per the germline V gene, CDR1 is MDHEN and CDR2 is SYDVKM. The CDR3 length is 15 residues. The entire variable domain, with the rest obtained from reference TRBV28 and TRBJ2-3, is as follows: DVKVTQSSRYLVKRTGEKVFLECVQDMDHENMFWYRQDPGLGLRLIYFSYDVKMKEKGDIPEGYSVSREKKERFSLILESASTNQTSMYLCASKGAGEVPDTQYFGPGTRLTVL.

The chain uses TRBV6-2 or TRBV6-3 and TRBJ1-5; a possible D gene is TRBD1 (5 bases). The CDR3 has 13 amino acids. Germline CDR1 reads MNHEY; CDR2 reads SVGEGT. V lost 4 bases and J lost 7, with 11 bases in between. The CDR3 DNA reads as TGTGCCAGCAGTTCTCCAGGGCGCCAGCCCCAGCATTTT. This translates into CASSSPGRQPQHF.

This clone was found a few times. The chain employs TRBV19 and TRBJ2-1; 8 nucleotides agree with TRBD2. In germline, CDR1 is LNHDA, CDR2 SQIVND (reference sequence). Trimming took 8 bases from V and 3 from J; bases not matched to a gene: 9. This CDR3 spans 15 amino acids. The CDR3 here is CASGPGGAGYNEQFF. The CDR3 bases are TGTGCCAGTGGCCCCGGGGGGGCGGGCTACAATGAGCAGTTCTTC.

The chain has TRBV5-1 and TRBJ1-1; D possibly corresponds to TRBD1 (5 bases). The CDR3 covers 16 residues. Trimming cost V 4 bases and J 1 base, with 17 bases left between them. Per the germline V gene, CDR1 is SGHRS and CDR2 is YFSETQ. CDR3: CASSPGHTNSNTEAFF. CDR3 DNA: TGCGCCAGCAGCCCCGGACACACTAACTCGAACACTGAAGCTTTCTTT.

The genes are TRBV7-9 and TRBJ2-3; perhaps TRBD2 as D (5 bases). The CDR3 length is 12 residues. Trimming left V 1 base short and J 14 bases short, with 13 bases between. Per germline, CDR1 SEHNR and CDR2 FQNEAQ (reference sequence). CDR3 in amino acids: CASSLGPLAMYF. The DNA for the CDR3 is TGTGCCAGCAGCTTAGGCCCCCTAGCCATGTATTTT. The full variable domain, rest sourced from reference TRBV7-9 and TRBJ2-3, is DTGVSQNPRHKITKRGQNVTFRCDPISEHNRLYWYRQTLGQGPEFLTYFQNEAQLEKSRLLSDRFSAERPKGSFSTLEIQRTEQGDSAMYLCASSLGPLAMYFGPGTRLTVL.

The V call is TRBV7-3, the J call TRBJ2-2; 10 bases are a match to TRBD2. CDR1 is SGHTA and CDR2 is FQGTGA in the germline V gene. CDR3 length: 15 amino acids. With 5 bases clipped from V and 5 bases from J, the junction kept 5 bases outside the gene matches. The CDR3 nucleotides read TGTGCCAGCAGCCCGGGACTAGCGTGGACCGGGGAGCTGTTTTTT. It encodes CASSPGLAWTGELFF.

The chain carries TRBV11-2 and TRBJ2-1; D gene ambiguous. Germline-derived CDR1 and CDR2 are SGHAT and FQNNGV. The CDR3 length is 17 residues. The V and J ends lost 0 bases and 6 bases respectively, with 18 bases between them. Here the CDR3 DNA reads TGTGCCAGCAGCTTAGAGGCAGCGAGTGTTGATAGCAATGAGCAGTTCTTC. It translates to CASSLEAASVDSNEQFF.

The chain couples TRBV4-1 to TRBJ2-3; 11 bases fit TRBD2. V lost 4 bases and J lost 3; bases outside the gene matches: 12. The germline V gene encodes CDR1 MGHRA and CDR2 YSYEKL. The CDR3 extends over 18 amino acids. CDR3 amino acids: CASSRIPLAGGKTDTQYF. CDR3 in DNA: TGCGCCAGCAGCCGAATCCCTCTAGCGGGGGGAAAAACAGATACGCAGTATTTT.

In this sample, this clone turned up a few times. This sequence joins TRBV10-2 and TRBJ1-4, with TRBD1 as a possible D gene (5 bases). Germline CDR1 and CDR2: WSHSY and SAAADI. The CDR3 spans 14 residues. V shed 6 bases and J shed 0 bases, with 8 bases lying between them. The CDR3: CASRDSATNEKLFF. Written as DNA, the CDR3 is TGCGCCAGCAGAGACAGTGCAACTAATGAAAAACTGTTTTTT.

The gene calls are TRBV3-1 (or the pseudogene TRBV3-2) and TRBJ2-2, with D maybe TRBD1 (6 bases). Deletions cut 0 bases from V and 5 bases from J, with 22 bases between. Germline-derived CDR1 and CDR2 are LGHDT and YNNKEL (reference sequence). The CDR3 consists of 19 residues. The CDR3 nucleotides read TGTGCCAGCAGCCAAGATTGGGCAGGGGTTATAGTAGGAACCGGGGAGCTGTTTTTT. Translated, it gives CASSQDWAGVIVGTGELFF.

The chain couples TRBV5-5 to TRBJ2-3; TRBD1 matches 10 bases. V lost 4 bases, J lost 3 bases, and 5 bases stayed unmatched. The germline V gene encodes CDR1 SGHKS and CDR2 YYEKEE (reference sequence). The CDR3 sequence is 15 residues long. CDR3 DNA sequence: TGTGCCAGCAGCGCAGGGACAGGGGTTACAGATACGCAGTATTTT. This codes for CASSAGTGVTDTQYF.

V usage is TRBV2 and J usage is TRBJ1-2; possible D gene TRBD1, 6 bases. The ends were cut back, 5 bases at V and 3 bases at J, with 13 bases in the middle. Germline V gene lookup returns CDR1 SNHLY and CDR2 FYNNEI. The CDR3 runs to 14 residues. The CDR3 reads CASSIQGWDYGYTF. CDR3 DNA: TGTGCCAGCAGTATACAGGGCTGGGACTATGGCTACACCTTC.

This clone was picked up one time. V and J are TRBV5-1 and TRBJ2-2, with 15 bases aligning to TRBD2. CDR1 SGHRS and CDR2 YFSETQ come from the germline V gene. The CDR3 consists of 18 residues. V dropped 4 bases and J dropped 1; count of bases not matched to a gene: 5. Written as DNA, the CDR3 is TGCGCCAGCAGCAAGGGACTAGCGGGGGGCCTGAACACCGGGGAGCTGTTTTTT. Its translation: CASSKGLAGGLNTGELFF.